This TCR beta chain was identified in a study of OX40 agonist ivuxolimab in advanced cancers. Study at large: Every 2 weeks, patients got intravenous ivuxolimab at one of six dose levels (0.01-10 mg/kg).

Profiling relied on immunoSEQ multiplex PCR, and the TCRdb table lists in-frame clones only, not all of them. Among about 90,000 clones listed, just under 90% were seen once. Study-wide findings and caveats: Normalized T-cell clonal expansion was also low in a subset of nonresponders. In the expanded peripheral T cells, antigen specificity was never determined. Expanded clones were, on average, more numerous among CD8+ T cells than CD4+.

The CDR3 has 15 amino acids. Germline V gives CDR1 SGHNT, CDR2 YYREEE (reference sequence). The trim removed 3 bases at V and 5 bases at J, leaving 6 bases unmatched. On this clone: Its antigen is as yet unknown.

This rearrangement joins TRBV5-4 to TRBJ2-1; TRBD1 matches at 9 bases. This sequence originates from an adult with an advanced solid tumor such as melanoma, head and neck, liver or kidney cancer. The sample was CD4+ or CD8+ T cells sorted from blood, taken in a trial of the OX40 agonist ivuxolimab. The DNA for the CDR3 is TGTGCCAGCAGCTCTCGGGGACAGGGTCACAATGAGCAGTTCTTC. Its protein is CASSSRGQGHNEQFF.